Listed here is a single TCR beta chain. Diagnoses were established from clinical symptoms, serum thyroxine, TRAb, thyroid ultrasound and orbital computed tomography. The study amplified TCR beta CDR3 regions using RNA transcripts. Second-round multiplex PCR came after a first-round RT-PCR that employed HTBI primers. TCRdb reanalysed the multiplex PCR reads using MiXCR and keeps one entry per CDR3 protein. This table holds approximately 1.2 million distinct CDR3 sequences, about two fifths found once. This sample stems from a study of Graves' ophthalmopathy and Graves' hyperthyroidism. For the study at large: Stable hyperthyroidism was defined by absence of ophthalmopathy within 18 months of follow-up.

The sequenced sample consisted of peripheral blood or thyroid tissue (not recorded which). The source is an adult man with Graves' hyperthyroidism.

The CDR3 sequence: CASSGDSPYQPQHF. Written as DNA, the CDR3 is TGCGCCAGCAGCGGGGACAGTCCTTATCAGCCCCAGCATTTT. The chain links TRBV5-1 to TRBJ1-5; 7 nucleotides match TRBD1. The CDR3 contains 14 residues. Per the germline V gene, CDR1 is SGHRS and CDR2 is YFSETQ. V shed 4 bases, J shed 5 bases, and the junction held 6 bases outside the gene matches.